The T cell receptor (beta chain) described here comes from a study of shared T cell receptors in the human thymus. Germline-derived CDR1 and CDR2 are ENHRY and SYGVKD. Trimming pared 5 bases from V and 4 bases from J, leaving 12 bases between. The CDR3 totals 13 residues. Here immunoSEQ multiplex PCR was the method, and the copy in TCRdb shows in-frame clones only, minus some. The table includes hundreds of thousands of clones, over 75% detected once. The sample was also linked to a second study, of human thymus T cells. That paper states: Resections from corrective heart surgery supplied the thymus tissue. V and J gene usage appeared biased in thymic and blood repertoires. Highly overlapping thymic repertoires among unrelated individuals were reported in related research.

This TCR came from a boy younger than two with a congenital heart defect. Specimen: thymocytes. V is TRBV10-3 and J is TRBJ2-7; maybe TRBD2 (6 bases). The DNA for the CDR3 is TGTGCCATCAGTAGCCGGGGGTGGTACGAGCAGTACTTC. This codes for CAISSRGWYEQYF.